This T cell receptor beta chain was sequenced during a study of graft-versus-host responses after intestinal transplantation. Study in general: Transplant types were multivisceral, liver-intestinal, or isolated intestinal. Uniformly, recipients were administered anti-thymocyte globulin induction with subsequent tacrolimus and steroids for about 3 years. General study points: GvH clones appeared in recipient marrow, some first in ileum or blood.

Sequencing was performed with immunoSEQ multiplex PCR; in TCRdb, only in-frame clones are kept and a portion is missing. The sample shows about 59,000 clones, about 94% of them seen only once. Between the trimmed V and J ends, which lost 1 base and 2 bases, there was a span of 3 bases. Germline V gives CDR1 SGHTA, CDR2 FQGNSA. The CDR3 covers 14 residues. A note on this clone: Antigen: not known.

This receptor was taken from a human donor who was the organ donor for an intestinal transplant. The source was unstimulated CD4+ T cells sorted from spleen or lymph node cells, collected before transplant. The chain employs TRBV7-2 and TRBJ2-6; D gene unclear. The chain's CDR3 is CASSLETGANVLTF. CDR3 nucleotide sequence: TGTGCCAGCAGCTTAGAAACTGGGGCCAACGTCCTGACTTTC.